The source of this T cell receptor (beta chain) is a study of naive CD8 T cells in extremely preterm neonates (dated by TCRdb to about 2017). About the full investigation: An age range of 25-50 years is given for the adult participants in the abstract, whereas a range of 20-50 years is given in the methods. TCRbeta CDR3 repertoires of sorted naive CD8+ T cells were compared across four age groups: extremely preterm neonates, term neonates, young children and adults.

CDR3 length: 14 amino acids, cysteine to phenylalanine. The read is trimmed to its CDR3 DNA, 42 bases read in frame from base 1. The germline V and J ends show losses of 5 bases and 7 bases respectively, and no gene match explains 8 bases of the junction. CDR1 and CDR2, per the germline V gene (reference sequence), are SEHNR and FQNEAQ. TCRbeta CDR3 regions were amplified from genomic DNA by a two-step, bias-controlled multiplex PCR. Primers specific for every TRBV and TRBJ gene segment were included in the multiplex PCR. The immunoSEQ Assay was used to generate the TCRbeta repertoire data. The authors' pipeline ran thus. To merge closely related sequences, reads went through filtering and clustering using a relative-frequency ratio and a modified nearest-neighbor algorithm. IMGT annotation was the basis for assigning V, D and J genes to CDR3 sequences. Template counts were normalized for PCR amplification bias and quantified against synthetic TCR CDR3 analog sequences. Analyses were restricted to unique productive sequences, meaning in-frame CDR3 sequences without stop codons. The immunoSEQ Analyzer software was used to calculate iChao1 richness and clonality, with clonality defined as 1 minus Pielou's evenness. JMP was used for statistical testing, with Student's t-test or a non-parametric test applied depending on Shapiro-Wilk normality results. TCRdb's version of the immuneACCESS table is confined to in-frame rearrangements and falls short of the full clone set. An unresolved V gene accounts for under half of the shortfall where checked; the remainder is of unknown origin. V, J and clone size are taken as reported in that table, and D and trimming were inferred from the DNA itself. This sample lists about 7,100 clones; almost 98% were detected once. The leading ten clones occupy about 0.3% of the sample.

In the case of this clone: Its binding antigen is unknown. No base qualities exist here, and no much larger clone lies one base off it.

Overall study outcomes, separate from this receptor: To track T cell development within individuals, the authors urged prospective longitudinal studies of preterm and term neonates. Compared with the older groups, preterm CDR3s were shorter and closer to germline, carrying fewer N additions and showing less junctional trimming. The proportion of shared CDR3 nucleotide sequences was higher in preterm neonates (around 2.5%) than in term neonates (approximately 0.4%), young children (about 0.03%) and adults (approximately 0.01%). Significantly lower iChao1 richness than in all other age groups (p < 0.05) and an even clone distribution were observed in preterm neonates, indicating a less rich repertoire. The authors noted a small sample size and variable productive template counts among preterm samples as limitations.

The peripheral blood donors were five healthy children aged about 16-60 months who were having elective routine surgery, plus five healthy nonsmoking adults. A FACSAria III cell sorter was used to sort live, Annexin V-negative naive CD8+ T cells (CD3+CD8+CD45RA+CCR7+). Per sample, between roughly 18,000 and 110,000 naive CD8+ T cells were obtained by sorting. Mononuclear cells were isolated from diluted blood by Ficoll-Paque density gradient centrifugation. Before sorting, mononuclear cells were cryopreserved in approximately 10% DMSO plus 90% FBS and kept long term at -150 degrees C. After thawing, cells were stained with Annexin V along with antibodies against CD3, CD8, CCR7 and CD45RA. The DNeasy Blood and Tissue Kit was used to extract genomic DNA from snap-frozen pellets of sorted cells.

The clonotype comes from a human donor in good health. Sequencing used naive CD8+ T cells from blood. Here the chain combines TRBV7-9 and TRBJ2-7, and 10 junction bases match TRBD1. In nucleotide form, the sequence is TGTGCCAGCAGCGGGACAGGGGAAGTAGGGGAGCAGTACTTC. This encodes CASSGTGEVGEQYF.